The next 14 T cell receptor beta chains were all read from a single sample in a study of T-cell memory formation after mild COVID-19. TCRdb independently ran MiXCR on the 5' RACE reads; one entry per CDR3 protein. The repertoire consists of approximately 340,000 distinct CDR3 sequences, with under 15% occurring once and the leading ten covering 20% to 25%. Sequenced: PBMCs or a T cell subset sorted from them (not recorded which). Receptors originate from a man between 18 and 29 years old who had mild COVID-19 (a few samples of this study predate the infection). Cell type and time point are not known.

The V call is TRBV7-9, the J call TRBJ2-1; weak D call: TRBD2 (5 bases). V lost 1 base to trimming and J lost 5 bases, with 9 bases between them. The CDR3 loop spans 14 amino acids. CDR1 SEHNR and CDR2 FQNEAQ come from the germline V gene (reference sequence). CDR3 region: CASSLVNGNNEQFF. The CDR3 DNA sequence: TGTGCCAGCAGCTTAGTTAACGGGAACAATGAGCAGTTCTTC.

The rearrangement links TRBV6-2 or TRBV6-3 to TRBJ1-1; 8 positions match TRBD1. The V and J ends lost 5 bases and 6 bases, in that order; junction bases with no gene match: 14. Germline-derived CDR1 and CDR2 are MNHEY and SVGEGT. This CDR3 is 16 amino acids long. CDR3 DNA sequence: TGTGCCAGCAGTCCTTTTAAGCCCACAGGGGGAGCTGAAGCTTTCTTT. Protein: CASSPFKPTGGAEAFF.

The chain employs TRBV4-3 and TRBJ2-4; 7 bases line up with TRBD1. CDR3 length: 15 residues. The V and J ends lost 3 bases and 5 bases, in that order; junction bases with no gene match: 7. Germline V gene sequence: CDR1 LGHNA, CDR2 YSLEER. CDR3 sequence reads: CASSHGDRDQNIQYF. The CDR3 DNA follows: TGCGCCAGCAGCCACGGAGACAGGGACCAAAACATTCAGTACTTC.

This clonotype appeared many times. The chain carries TRBV7-2 and TRBJ1-2; 8 bases agree with TRBD1. CDR1 and CDR2 (germline): SGHTA, FQGNSA. V shed 5 bases, J shed 3 bases, and the junction held 8 bases outside the gene matches. The CDR3 loop spans 15 amino acids. The CDR3 spells CASSLRQGPYYGYTF. In DNA, the CDR3 is TGTGCCAGCAGCCTGCGACAGGGGCCCTACTATGGCTACACCTTC.

This chain joins TRBV12-3 or TRBV12-4 and TRBJ2-2; either TRBD1 or TRBD2 may supply D (7 bases each). CDR3 length: 16 residues. Trimming shortened V by 6 bases and J by 6 bases, and 20 bases separated the two germline ends. The DNA for the CDR3 is TGTGCCAGCAGCCCCAAGCCAGGGGGGGGCCCCGGGGAGCTGTTTTTT. Its translation: CASSPKPGGGPGELFF.

The genes are TRBV5-1 and TRBJ2-5; D may be TRBD2 (6 bases). This CDR3 region has 14 residues. V dropped 4 bases and J dropped 1 base, with 11 bases sitting between them. Per germline, CDR1 SGHRS and CDR2 YFSETQ. The CDR3 DNA reads TGCGCCAGCAGCCGCGGGGCCACCCAAGAGACCCAGTACTTC. It encodes CASSRGATQETQYF. The full variable domain, rest sourced from reference TRBV5-1 and TRBJ2-5, is KAGVTQTPRYLIKTRGQQVTLSCSPISGHRSVSWYQQTPGQGLQFLFEYFSETQRNKGNFPGRFSGRQFSNSRSEMNVSTLELGDSALYLCASSRGATQETQYFGPGTRLLVL.

This rearrangement joins TRBV25-1 to TRBJ2-3; TRBD1 might be the D (6 bases). Germline CDR1 is MGHDK and CDR2 is SYGVNS. The V and J ends lost 1 base and 2 bases respectively, with 13 bases between them. The CDR3 is 16 residues long. CDR3 bases: TGTGCCAGCAGTGAATGGACAGTGGGAACCACAGATACGCAGTATTTT. Amino acid sequence: CASSEWTVGTTDTQYF.

CDR3 amino acids: CASSFFRGGGQQQETQYF. The CDR3 DNA reads TGTGCCAGCAGCTTTTTCCGGGGCGGCGGACAACAACAAGAGACCCAGTACTTC. The chain recombines TRBV7-9 with TRBJ2-5; the D call may be TRBD1 or TRBD2 (5 bases each). Germline V gene sequence: CDR1 SEHNR, CDR2 FQNEAQ (reference sequence). This CDR3 has 18 residues. V dropped 3 bases and J dropped 2 bases, with 22 bases sitting between them.

The chain uses TRBV7-2 and TRBJ2-3, with D unclear. The V and J ends lost 3 bases and 3 bases respectively, with 10 bases between them. The CDR3 covers 14 residues. The V gene's germline CDR1 is SGHTA and CDR2 FQGNSA. Written as DNA, the CDR3 is TGTGCCAGCAGCTTCCGGCATGAAACAGATACGCAGTATTTT. Residues: CASSFRHETDTQYF.

The gene calls are TRBV4-1 and TRBJ2-2, with 11 bases aligning to TRBD1. The CDR3 sequence is 20 residues long. The germline V gene encodes CDR1 MGHRA and CDR2 YSYEKL. V shed 6 bases and J 4 bases; nucleotides not matched to a gene: 19. In DNA, the CDR3 is TGCGCCAGCAGTCGAAGATTACGCCCGGGACAGGGGGTTTCCACCGGGGAGCTGTTTTTT. This translates into CASSRRLRPGQGVSTGELFF.

The gene calls are TRBV6-5 and TRBJ1-2; no firm D call. CDR1 is MNHEY, CDR2 SVGAGI, per germline. This CDR3 contains 13 residues. Trimming pared 7 bases from V and 6 bases from J, leaving 15 bases between. The CDR3 region has the DNA TGTGCCAGCACCTCAGACACGGTGAATGGCTACACCTTC. This codes for CASTSDTVNGYTF.

V is TRBV19 and J is TRBJ2-1; 7 bases are shared with TRBD2. The CDR3 is 15 amino acids. V shed 1 base and J 5 bases; nucleotides not matched to a gene: 5. The germline V gene encodes CDR1 LNHDA and CDR2 SQIVND (reference sequence). DNA of the CDR3: TGTGCCAGTAGTATAGTGCAGACTAGCAACAATGAGCAGTTCTTC. Translated: CASSIVQTSNNEQFF.

The chain combines TRBV6-5 with TRBJ2-3; 8 bases line up with TRBD2. CDR3 size: 17 residues. Unmatched junction bases numbered 9, after V lost 2 bases and J lost 2 bases. Germline-derived CDR1 and CDR2 are MNHEY and SVGAGI. The CDR3 bases are TGTGCCAGCAGTTACGATGGCGGGGGGCGCCCCACAGATACGCAGTATTTT. Translation: CASSYDGGGRPTDTQYF.

This clonotype was found a few times. The V and J genes are TRBV29-1 and TRBJ1-1, with D hard to call. CDR3 length equals 13 residues. The V gene lost 3 bases and the J gene lost 1 base, with 9 bases spanning the gap. The V gene's germline CDR1 is SQVTM and CDR2 ANQGSEA. CDR3 sequence (DNA): TGCAGCGTTGAGTCGCAGAGGAACACTGAAGCTTTCTTT. Amino acids: CSVESQRNTEAFF.